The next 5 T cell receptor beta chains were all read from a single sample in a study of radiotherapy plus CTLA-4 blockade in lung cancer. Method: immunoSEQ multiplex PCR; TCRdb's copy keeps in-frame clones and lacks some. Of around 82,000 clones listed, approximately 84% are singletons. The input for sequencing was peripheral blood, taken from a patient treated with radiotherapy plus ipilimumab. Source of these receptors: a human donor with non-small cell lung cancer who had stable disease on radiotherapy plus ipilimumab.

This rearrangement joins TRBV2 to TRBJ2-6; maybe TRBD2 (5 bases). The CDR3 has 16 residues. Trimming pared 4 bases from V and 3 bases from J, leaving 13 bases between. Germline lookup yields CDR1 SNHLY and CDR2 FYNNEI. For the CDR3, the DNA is TGTGCCAGCAGTGGATATGAGGGCGTTGGGGCCAACGTCCTGACTTTC. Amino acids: CASSGYEGVGANVLTF.

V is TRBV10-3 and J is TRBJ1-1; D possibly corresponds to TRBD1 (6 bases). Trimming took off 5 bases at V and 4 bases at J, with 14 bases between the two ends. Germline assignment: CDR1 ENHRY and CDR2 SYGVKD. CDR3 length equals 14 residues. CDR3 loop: CAISSKAQGTEAFF. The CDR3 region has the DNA TGTGCCATCAGTTCCAAGGCACAGGGCACTGAAGCTTTCTTT.

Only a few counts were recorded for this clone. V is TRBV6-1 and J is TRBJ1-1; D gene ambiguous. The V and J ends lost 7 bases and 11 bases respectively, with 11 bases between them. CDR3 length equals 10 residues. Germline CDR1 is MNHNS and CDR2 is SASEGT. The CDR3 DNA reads TGTGCCAGCATTTTTCGCAGGGCTTTCTTT. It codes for CASIFRRAFF.

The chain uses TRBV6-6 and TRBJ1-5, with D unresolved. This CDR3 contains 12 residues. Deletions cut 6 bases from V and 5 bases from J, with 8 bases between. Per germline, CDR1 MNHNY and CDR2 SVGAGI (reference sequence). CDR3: CASSFDYQPQHF. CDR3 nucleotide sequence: TGTGCCAGCAGCTTCGACTATCAGCCCCAGCATTTT.

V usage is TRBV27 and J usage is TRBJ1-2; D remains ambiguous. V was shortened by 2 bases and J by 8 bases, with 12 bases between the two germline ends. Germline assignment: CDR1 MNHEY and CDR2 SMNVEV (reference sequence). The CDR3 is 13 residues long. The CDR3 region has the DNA TGTGCCAGCAGTTTAACGGGGTTCGAAGGCTACACCTTC. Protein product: CASSLTGFEGYTF.